This paragraph covers one TCR beta chain sequence. Trimming shortened V by 1 base and J by 2 bases, and 10 bases separated the two germline ends. Germline V gene lookup returns CDR1 SEHNR and CDR2 FQNEAQ (reference sequence). The CDR3 length is 15 residues. Authors' analysis steps: The authors estimated nucleated cell counts from reference gene primer amplification. TCRdb's copy holds only in-frame clones and misses some; the assay was immunoSEQ multiplex PCR. Clone size and V and J calls were adopted from that table, with D and trimming inferred from the DNA. Of 200,000 to 300,000 clones in the sample, roughly nine tenths were seen once. The record originates from a study of blood T cell repertoires in COVID-19. Study-level background: Both acute and convalescent COVID-19 samples were obtained from the United States, Italy and Spain. T cells, B-cell-depleted T cells, or PBMCs supplied cDNA or gDNA.

Source material: peripheral blood. J is TRBJ2-3 and V is TRBV7-9, with no clear D. The clonotype comes from a man aged 55 to 70 who had recovered from COVID-19. The DNA of the CDR3 is TGTGCCAGCAGCTTAGTGGGCCAGACCACAGATACGCAGTATTTT. Translated, it gives CASSLVGQTTDTQYF. Variable domain in full (rest from reference TRBV7-9 and TRBJ2-3): DTGVSQNPRHKITKRGQNVTFRCDPISEHNRLYWYRQTLGQGPEFLTYFQNEAQLEKSRLLSDRFSAERPKGSFSTLEIQRTEQGDSAMYLCASSLVGQTTDTQYFGPGTRLTVL.